The clone carrying this T cell receptor beta chain occurred a few times. The antigen is not known. The record originates from a study of T cells after yellow fever vaccination. Study-wide findings and caveats: There was a possibility that FACS-sorted repertoires contained abundant clonotypes contaminating from the bulk population. Reappearance after the booster was observed for most primary-vaccination clones (roughly 95% CD4, almost 90% CD8).

The germline CDR1 and CDR2 sequences are MGHRA and YSYEKL. The CDR3 totals 14 residues. Trimming cost V 4 bases and J 5 bases; bases outside gene matches: 4. Using its own MiXCR run on the 5' RACE reads, TCRdb lists one record per CDR3 protein. Among a few hundred thousand distinct CDR3 sequences listed, 8.7% were seen once. This chain joins TRBV4-1 and TRBJ2-2; 7 nucleotides align to TRBD2. This sequence was found in a young man who received the YFV17D yellow fever vaccine. The sample consisted of CD4+ T cells sorted from PBMCs, taken 5 days after the yellow fever booster vaccination. CDR3 sequence (DNA): TGCGCCAGCAGCCGGGGGGGAATTACCGGGGAGCTGTTTTTT. Protein product: CASSRGGITGELFF.